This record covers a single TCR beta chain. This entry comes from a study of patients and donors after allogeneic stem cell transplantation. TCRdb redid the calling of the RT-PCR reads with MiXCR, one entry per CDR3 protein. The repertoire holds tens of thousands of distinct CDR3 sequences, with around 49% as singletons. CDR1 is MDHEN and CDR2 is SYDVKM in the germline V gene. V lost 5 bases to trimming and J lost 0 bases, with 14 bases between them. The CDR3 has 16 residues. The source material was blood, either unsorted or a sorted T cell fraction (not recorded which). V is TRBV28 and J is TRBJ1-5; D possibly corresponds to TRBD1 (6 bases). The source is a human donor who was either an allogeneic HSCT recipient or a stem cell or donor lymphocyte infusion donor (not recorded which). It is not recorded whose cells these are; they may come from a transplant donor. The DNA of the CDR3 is TGTGCCAGCAGTGCCTTCAGACAGGCTAGCAATCAGCCCCAGCATTTT. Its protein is CASSAFRQASNQPQHF.